The 4 T cell receptor beta chains below come from one sample, sequenced in a study of Tregs in tolerant kidney transplant recipients. Assay: immunoSEQ multiplex PCR; the TCRdb copy retains only in-frame clones and omits some. The sample records approximately 100,000 clones, 90% to 95% being singletons. The material sequenced was CD4+ T cells from blood, taken before the transplant. The source is a human donor who received a combined kidney and bone marrow transplant.

The chain recombines TRBV19 with TRBJ1-1; 8 bases are shared with TRBD1. With V trimmed by 3 bases and J by 3 bases, 9 bases remained unmatched. CDR1 LNHDA and CDR2 SQIVND come from the germline V gene (reference sequence). There are 16 residues in the CDR3. For the CDR3, the DNA is TGTGCCAGTAGTATGGGCAGGGGGCGCGGATACACTGAAGCTTTCTTT. It specifies CASSMGRGRGYTEAFF. The full variable domain, with the rest looked up from reference TRBV19 and TRBJ1-1, is DGGITQSPKYLFRKEGQNVTLSCEQNLNHDAMYWYRQDPGQGLRLIYYSQIVNDFQKGDIAEGYSVSREKKESFPLTVTSAQKNPTAFYLCASSMGRGRGYTEAFFGQGTRLTVV.

J is TRBJ1-5 and V is TRBV19, with 10 bases that match TRBD1. CDR3 length: 18 amino acids. The germline V gene encodes CDR1 LNHDA and CDR2 SQIVND (reference sequence). J gave up 3 bases and V 7 bases, and 15 bases lay outside the gene matches. The DNA for the CDR3 is TGTGCCAGTACCGGCGGACAGGGGGTAATTATAACCAATCAGCCCCAGCATTTT. This sequence encodes CASTGGQGVIITNQPQHF.

The genes are TRBV7-2 and TRBJ2-7; 8 bases line up with TRBD2. Trimming removed 8 bases from V and 4 bases from J; junction bases left unmatched: 10. The CDR3 length is 14 residues. The germline gives CDR1 SGHTA, CDR2 FQGNSA. CDR3 loop: CASRPGRGDYEQYF. The CDR3 coding sequence is TGTGCCAGCCGCCCCGGGCGGGGGGATTACGAGCAGTACTTC.

The rearrangement joins TRBV5-4 to TRBJ1-2; TRBD1 aligns across 8 bases. There are 16 residues in the CDR3. Germline V gene sequence: CDR1 SGHNT, CDR2 YYREEE (reference sequence). J was trimmed by 3 bases and V by 3 bases; bases with no gene match: 10. CDR3 bases: TGTGCCAGCAGCTCAGGGGGCGCACAGGCGCACTATGGCTACACCTTC. Translation: CASSSGGAQAHYGYTF.